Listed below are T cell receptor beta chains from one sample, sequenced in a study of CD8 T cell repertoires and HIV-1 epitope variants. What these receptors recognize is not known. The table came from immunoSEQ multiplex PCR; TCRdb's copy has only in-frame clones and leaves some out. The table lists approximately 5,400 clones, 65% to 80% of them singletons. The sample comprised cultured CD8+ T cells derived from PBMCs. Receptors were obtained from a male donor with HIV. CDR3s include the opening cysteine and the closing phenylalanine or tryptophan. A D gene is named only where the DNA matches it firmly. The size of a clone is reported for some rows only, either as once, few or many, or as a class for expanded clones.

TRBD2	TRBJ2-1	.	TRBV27	CASNPGGGAYNEQFF	TGTGCCAGCAACCCCGGCGGGGGGGCCTACAATGAGCAGTTCTTC
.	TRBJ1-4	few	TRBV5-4	CASSSATNEKLFF	TGTGCCAGCAGCTCTGCAACTAATGAAAAACTGTTTTTT
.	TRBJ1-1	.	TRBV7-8	CASSATQSTEAFF	TGTGCCAGCAGCGCAACACAAAGCACTGAAGCTTTCTTT
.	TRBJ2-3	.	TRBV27	CASSFSSTDTQYF	TGTGCCAGCAGTTTCAGCAGCACAGATACGCAGTATTTT
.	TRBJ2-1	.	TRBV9	CASSAQEGANEQFF	TGTGCCAGCAGCGCCCAAGAGGGAGCCAATGAGCAGTTCTTC
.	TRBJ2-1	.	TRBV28	CASSLLMDSSYNEQFF	TGTGCCAGCAGTTTACTAATGGACAGCTCCTACAATGAGCAGTTCTTC
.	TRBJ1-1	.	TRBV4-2	CASTTHGGSTEAFF	TGTGCCAGCACCACACACGGAGGGAGCACTGAAGCTTTCTTT
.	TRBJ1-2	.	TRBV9	CASTRSGSGGYGYTF	TGTGCCAGCACCCGGTCTGGGTCGGGGGGCTATGGCTACACCTTC
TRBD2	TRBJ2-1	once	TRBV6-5	CASSYWPGGIDNEQFF	TGTGCCAGCAGTTACTGGCCGGGAGGGATCGACAATGAGCAGTTCTTC
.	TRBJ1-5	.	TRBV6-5	CACRSGGVQPQHF	TGTGCCTGCCGTTCGGGGGGCGTACAGCCCCAGCATTTT
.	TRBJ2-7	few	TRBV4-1	CASGLGGTYEQYF	TGCGCCAGCGGTTTGGGGGGAACCTACGAGCAGTACTTC
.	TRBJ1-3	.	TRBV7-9	CASSDMSGTGNTIYF	TGTGCCAGCAGCGATATGTCCGGAACGGGAAACACCATATATTTT
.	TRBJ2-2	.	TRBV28	CASSYILNTGELFF	TGTGCCAGCAGTTATATACTGAACACCGGGGAGCTGTTTTTT
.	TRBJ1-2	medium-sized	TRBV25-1	CASSEPPGDGYTF	TGTGCCAGCAGTGAACCCCCAGGGGACGGCTACACCTTC
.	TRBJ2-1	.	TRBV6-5	CASSYSSGNEQFF	TGTGCCAGCAGTTACTCTTCGGGGAATGAGCAGTTCTTC
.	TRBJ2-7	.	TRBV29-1	CSVESGTVVYEQYF	TGCAGCGTTGAATCCGGGACGGTAGTCTACGAGCAGTACTTC
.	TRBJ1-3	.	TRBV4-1	CASSQGQGGNTIYF	TGCGCCAGCAGCCAAGGCCAAGGCGGAAACACCATATATTTT
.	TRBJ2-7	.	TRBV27	CASSKLGAVVPYEQYF	TGTGCCAGCTCGAAGTTGGGTGCGGTAGTTCCCTACGAGCAGTACTTC
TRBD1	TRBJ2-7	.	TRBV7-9	CASNPGQGPYEQYF	TGTGCCAGCAACCCGGGACAGGGACCTTACGAGCAGTACTTC
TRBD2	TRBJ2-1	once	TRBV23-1	CASSQGSGPLLSSYNEQFF	TGCGCCAGCAGTCAGGGTAGCGGGCCCCTCCTAAGCTCCTACAATGAGCAGTTCTTC
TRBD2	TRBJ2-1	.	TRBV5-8	CASSLTTSGNYNEQFF	TGTGCCAGCAGCTTGACAACTAGCGGGAACTACAATGAGCAGTTCTTC
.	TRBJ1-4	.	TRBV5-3	CARSLFPPDSLNEKLFF	TGTGCCAGAAGCTTGTTTCCCCCGGACAGCCTTAATGAAAAACTGTTTTTT
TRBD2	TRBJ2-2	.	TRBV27	CASSFTTSGNLNTGELFF	TGTGCCAGCAGTTTTACGACTAGCGGGAACTTAAACACCGGGGAGCTGTTTTTT
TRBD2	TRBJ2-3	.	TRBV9	CASTPGLAVTDTQYF	TGTGCCAGCACGCCGGGACTAGCAGTAACAGATACGCAGTATTTT
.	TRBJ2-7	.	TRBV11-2	CASSLAVGSSYEQYF	TGTGCCAGCAGCTTAGCAGTCGGGAGCTCCTACGAGCAGTACTTC
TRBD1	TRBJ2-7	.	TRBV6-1	CASRDREPLEQYF	TGTGCCAGCAGGGACAGGGAGCCCTTAGAGCAGTACTTC
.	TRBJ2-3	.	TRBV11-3	CASSRREGVGDTQYF	TGTGCCAGCAGCCGAAGAGAGGGAGTGGGAGATACGCAGTATTTT
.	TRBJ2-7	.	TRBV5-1	CASSLGQYYEQYF	TGCGCCAGCAGCCTAGGACAGTACTACGAGCAGTACTTC
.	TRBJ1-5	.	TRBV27	CASSWDSNQPQHF	TGTGCCAGCAGTTGGGACAGCAATCAGCCCCAGCATTTT
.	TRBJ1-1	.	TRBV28	CASSPSGYTEAFF	TGTGCCAGCAGCCCCTCTGGGTACACTGAAGCTTTCTTT
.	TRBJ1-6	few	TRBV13	CASSFSTPGPLHF	TGTGCCAGCAGCTTTAGTACCCCAGGACCACTCCACTTT
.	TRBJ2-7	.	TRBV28	CASRTPTSGTAYEQYF	TGTGCCAGCAGAACCCCCACGAGCGGCACCGCCTACGAGCAGTACTTC
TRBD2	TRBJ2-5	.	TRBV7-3	CASSLEGLAGGGETQYF	TGTGCCAGCAGCCTTGAGGGACTAGCGGGGGGCGGGGAGACCCAGTACTTC
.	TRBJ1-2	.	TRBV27	CASSLSAGSQIYGYTF	TGTGCCAGCAGTTTATCGGCAGGGAGTCAAATCTATGGCTACACCTTC
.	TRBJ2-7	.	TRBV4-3	CASSQDWAGGSYEQYF	TGCGCCAGCAGCCAAGATTGGGCAGGGGGGTCCTACGAGCAGTACTTC
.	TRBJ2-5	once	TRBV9	CASSKETQETQYF	TGTGCCAGCAGCAAGGAAACTCAAGAGACCCAGTACTTC
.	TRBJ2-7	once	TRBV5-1	CASSLEVVSSYEQYF	TGCGCCAGCAGCTTGGAGGTCGTTTCCTCCTACGAGCAGTACTTC
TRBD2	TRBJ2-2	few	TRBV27	CASEPSGRTGELFF	TGTGCCAGTGAGCCTAGCGGGAGAACCGGGGAGCTGTTTTTT
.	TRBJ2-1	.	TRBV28	CASSSSEQFF	TGTGCCAGCAGTTCGTCCGAGCAGTTCTTC
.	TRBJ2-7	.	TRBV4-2	CASSISVSYEQYF	TGTGCCAGCAGCATATCAGTGTCCTACGAGCAGTACTTC